The T cell receptor beta chain under discussion was sequenced for a study of control samples from healthy donors and cancer patients. This table comes from immunoSEQ multiplex PCR, and its TCRdb copy is limited to in-frame clones, with some not included. The profile shows about 120,000 clones, nearly 95% of them singletons. With V trimmed by 5 bases and J by 1 base, 13 bases remained unmatched. Germline V lookup: CDR1 MNHNY, CDR2 SVGAGI (reference sequence). This CDR3 contains 17 residues. A few counts support this clone. The genes are TRBV6-6 and TRBJ1-2; TRBD1 agrees at 7 bases. The clonotype comes from a young man in good health. What was sequenced was blood. The CDR3 loop is CASSPRQGPAVNYGYTF. In DNA, the CDR3 is TGTGCCAGCAGTCCTCGACAGGGCCCAGCTGTTAACTATGGCTACACCTTC.